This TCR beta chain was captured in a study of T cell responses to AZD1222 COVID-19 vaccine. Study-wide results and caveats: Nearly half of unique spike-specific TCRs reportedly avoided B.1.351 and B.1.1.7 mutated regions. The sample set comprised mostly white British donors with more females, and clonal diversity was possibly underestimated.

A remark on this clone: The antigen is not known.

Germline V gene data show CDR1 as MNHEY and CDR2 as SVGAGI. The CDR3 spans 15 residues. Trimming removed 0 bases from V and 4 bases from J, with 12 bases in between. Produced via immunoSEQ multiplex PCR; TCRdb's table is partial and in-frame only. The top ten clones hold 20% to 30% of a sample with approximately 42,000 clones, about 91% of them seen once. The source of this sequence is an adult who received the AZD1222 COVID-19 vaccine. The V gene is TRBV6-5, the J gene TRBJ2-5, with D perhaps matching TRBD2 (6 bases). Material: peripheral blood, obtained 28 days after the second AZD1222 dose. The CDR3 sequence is CASSYSSGDGETQYF. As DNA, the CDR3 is TGTGCCAGCAGTTACTCGTCGGGGGATGGAGAGACCCAGTACTTC.